The 28 T cell receptor beta chains below were found in one sample sequenced in a study of blood T cell repertoires in COVID-19. Repertoires were generated with immunoSEQ multiplex PCR, while TCRdb's copy carries only in-frame clones and drops some. The sample lists 330,000 or so clones; 87% were seen once. Input material: peripheral blood. Receptors were obtained from a man aged 25 to 45 with COVID-19, enrolled during active disease.

This chain uses TRBV2 with TRBJ2-7; D may be TRBD1 (6 bases). The V gene lost 3 bases and the J gene lost 0 bases, with 9 bases spanning the gap. The CDR3 contains 14 residues. Germline loops: CDR1 SNHLY, CDR2 FYNNEI. For the CDR3, the DNA is TGTGCCAGCAGTGAGGGCAGGGGCTCCTACGAGCAGTACTTC. Protein product: CASSEGRGSYEQYF. Supplemented by reference TRBV2 and TRBJ2-7, the full variable domain reads EPEVTQTPSHQVTQMGQEVILRCVPISNHLYFYWYRQILGQKVEFLVSFYNNEISEKSEIFDDQFSVERPDGSNFTLKIRSTKLEDSAMYFCASSEGRGSYEQYFGPGTRLTVT.

This clone was seen a handful of times. The chain recombines TRBV18 with TRBJ2-7; perhaps TRBD1 as D (5 bases). The germline V and J ends were trimmed by 1 base and 3 bases, with 13 bases remaining between them. The germline V gene has CDR1 KGHSH and CDR2 LQKENI. There are 15 residues in the CDR3. The CDR3, as DNA: TGTGCCAGCTCACCACTTGGTCAGGGCGTCTACGAGCAGTACTTC. It is translated as CASSPLGQGVYEQYF.

The chain recombines TRBV9 with TRBJ2-6; 10 positions agree with TRBD1. The CDR3 covers 19 residues. Germline-derived CDR1 and CDR2 are SGDLS and YYNGEE. Losses at the gene ends were 4 bases for V and 0 bases for J; bases not matched to a gene: 10. CDR3 DNA sequence: TGTGCCAGCAGCAGAGAGGTTTGGACAGGGGGCTCTGGGGCCAACGTCCTGACTTTC. It specifies CASSREVWTGGSGANVLTF. Complete variable domain (other parts from reference TRBV9 and TRBJ2-6): DSGVTQTPKHLITATGQRVTLRCSPRSGDLSVYWYQQSLDQGLQFLIQYYNGEERAKGNILERFSAQQFPDLHSELNLSSLELGDSALYFCASSREVWTGGSGANVLTFGAGSRLTVL.

The genes are TRBV5-1 and TRBJ2-1; the match to TRBD1 covers 10 bases. V shed 3 bases, J shed 6 bases, and the junction held 9 bases outside the gene matches. There are 16 residues in the CDR3. Per germline, CDR1 SGHRS and CDR2 YFSETQ. The CDR3 sequence: CASSSNGQGEGNEQFF. DNA of the CDR3: TGCGCCAGCAGCTCCAATGGACAGGGGGAGGGCAATGAGCAGTTCTTC.

V gene TRBV7-9 combines with J gene TRBJ2-3, with 8 bases aligning to TRBD1. The germline V gene encodes CDR1 SEHNR and CDR2 FQNEAQ (reference sequence). V trimming: 4 bases; J trimming: 5 bases; junction bases outside the gene matches: 11. This CDR3 has 16 residues. CDR3 DNA: TGTGCCAGCAGCTGGACAGGGACGGATGTAGTAGATACGCAGTATTTT. This encodes CASSWTGTDVVDTQYF.

This chain uses TRBV10-2 with TRBJ1-2, with D perhaps TRBD1 (6 bases). V was pared by 10 bases and J by 5 bases, with 23 bases between. This CDR3 has 15 residues. From germline, CDR1 is WSHSY and CDR2 SAAADI. DNA of the CDR3: TGCGCCACCAGACCCACAGGGACGGGAGGTTATGGCTACACCTTC. Its protein is CATRPTGTGGYGYTF.

V gene TRBV4-1 combines with J gene TRBJ1-4; D gene ambiguous. The CDR3 is 16 amino acids. CDR1 MGHRA and CDR2 YSYEKL come from the germline V gene. The V end was cut by 8 bases, the J end by 0 bases, with 16 bases between. The CDR3 nucleotides read TGCGCCAGCCGTTGGGCATTATTACCAACTAATGAAAAACTGTTTTTT. This translates into CASRWALLPTNEKLFF.

The chain uses TRBV19 and TRBJ2-7; D possibly corresponds to TRBD1 (5 bases). Germline CDR1 reads LNHDA; CDR2 reads SQIVND (reference sequence). This CDR3 contains 17 residues. Trimming shortened V by 0 bases and J by 2 bases, and 17 bases separated the two germline ends. The chain's CDR3 is CASSIDLEQAGTYEQYF. For the CDR3, the DNA is TGTGCCAGTAGTATAGATCTTGAACAGGCCGGAACCTACGAGCAGTACTTC.

The chain links TRBV12-3 or TRBV12-4 to TRBJ2-4; D remains ambiguous. The CDR3 is 12 residues long. V was shortened by 3 bases and J by 5 bases, with 5 bases between the two germline ends. CDR3: CASSFEENIQYF. The CDR3 DNA is TGTGCCAGCAGTTTTGAGGAAAACATTCAGTACTTC.

The CDR3 coding sequence is TGTGCCAGCAGTTTATCATTCCGCGGCTATGGCTACACCTTC. Translation gives CASSLSFRGYGYTF. This sequence joins TRBV27 and TRBJ1-2, with unresolved D. Between the trimmed V and J ends, which lost 0 bases and 4 bases, there was a span of 9 bases. CDR3 length: 14 amino acids. CDR1 and CDR2 (germline): MNHEY, SMNVEV (reference sequence).

The genes are TRBV28 and TRBJ2-7; perhaps TRBD2 as D (6 bases). The germline V and J ends were trimmed by 8 bases and 3 bases, with 20 bases remaining between them. The CDR3 covers 15 residues. The germline gives CDR1 MDHEN, CDR2 SYDVKM. The CDR3 sequence is CASYLNSGFHYEQYF. The CDR3 region has the DNA TGTGCCAGCTATCTCAATAGCGGATTTCACTACGAGCAGTACTTC.

This chain links TRBV28 with TRBJ1-1; D is undetermined. The CDR3 sequence is 18 residues long. The V gene's germline CDR1 is MDHEN and CDR2 SYDVKM. V gave up 2 bases and J gave up 3 bases, with 22 bases separating them. The CDR3 DNA sequence: TGTGCCAGCAGTTTAATATATCCGGGCCTCCGGGAGGACACTGAAGCTTTCTTT. Translating it yields CASSLIYPGLREDTEAFF. Variable domain in full (rest from reference TRBV28 and TRBJ1-1): DVKVTQSSRYLVKRTGEKVFLECVQDMDHENMFWYRQDPGLGLRLIYFSYDVKMKEKGDIPEGYSVSREKKERFSLILESASTNQTSMYLCASSLIYPGLREDTEAFFGQGTRLTVV.

This clone was recorded only once. The V call is TRBV7-8, the J call TRBJ1-2; D remains ambiguous. Germline values: CDR1 SGHVS, CDR2 FQNEAQ. V was clipped by 2 bases and J by 0 bases, with 19 bases between them. CDR3 size: 18 residues. The CDR3 sequence: CASSLQSRIEKANYGYTF. The CDR3 DNA reads as TGTGCCAGCAGCTTACAATCGCGAATCGAAAAAGCTAACTATGGCTACACCTTC.

The chain employs TRBV2 and TRBJ2-3; the match to TRBD1 covers 12 bases. CDR1 is SNHLY, CDR2 FYNNEI, per germline. Trimming cost V 7 bases and J 3 bases; bases outside gene matches: 5. The CDR3 is made up of 15 amino acids. The CDR3 reads CASKRGQGATDTQYF. In DNA form, the CDR3 reads TGTGCCAGCAAAAGGGGACAGGGGGCGACAGATACGCAGTATTTT.

The rearrangement joins TRBV7-2 to TRBJ2-7; 8 bases match TRBD1. This CDR3 has 13 amino acids. The J segment lost 3 bases and the V segment lost 5 bases, leaving 3 bases of the junction unmatched. CDR1 and CDR2 (germline): SGHTA, FQGNSA. This chain's CDR3 is CASSTDRVYEQYF. For the CDR3, the DNA is TGTGCCAGCAGCACGGACAGGGTCTACGAGCAGTACTTC.

This sequence joins TRBV6-6 and TRBJ2-5; tentative D call: TRBD1 (6 bases). The CDR3 has 13 amino acids. The germline V and J ends were trimmed by 6 bases and 4 bases, with 12 bases remaining between them. From germline, CDR1 is MNHNY and CDR2 SVGAGI (reference sequence). The chain's CDR3 is CASRAGVPETQYF. The DNA for the CDR3 is TGTGCCAGCAGGGCAGGGGTCCCAGAGACCCAGTACTTC.

V is TRBV15 and J is TRBJ1-2; tentatively, D is TRBD1 (6 bases). V lost 5 bases to trimming and J lost 5 bases, with 9 bases between them. Germline CDR1 and CDR2: LNHNV and YYDKDF (reference sequence). The CDR3 loop spans 12 amino acids. CDR3: CATSPRGYGYTF. CDR3 DNA sequence: TGTGCCACCAGCCCTAGGGGGTATGGCTACACCTTC.

The V gene is TRBV29-1, the J gene TRBJ1-1; tentatively, D is TRBD1 (5 bases). The CDR3 is 14 amino acids. V lost 1 base and J lost 7, with 16 bases in between. CDR1 and CDR2 (germline): SQVTM, ANQGSEA. CDR3 coding DNA: TGCAGCGTTGAAGTGTTAAGGGGATTTGATGAAGCTTTCTTT. Translating it yields CSVEVLRGFDEAFF.

This clone was seen only once. This chain uses TRBV5-6 with TRBJ1-2, with D unclear. The CDR3 runs to 16 residues. The V and J ends lost 4 bases and 5 bases respectively, with 21 bases between them. Germline loops: CDR1 SGHDT, CDR2 YYEEEE. The CDR3 DNA follows: TGTGCCAGCAGCCTTAGGGCGGGGTCATCCCCGTATGGCTACACCTTC. Translation: CASSLRAGSSPYGYTF.

The chain has TRBV3-1 (or the pseudogene TRBV3-2) and TRBJ1-2; 9 bases line up with TRBD1. V was pared by 3 bases and J by 2 bases, with 10 bases of the junction left unmatched. Germline loops: CDR1 LGHDT, CDR2 YNNKEL (reference sequence). The CDR3 totals 17 residues. CDR3 sequence reads: CASSHYGQGRPNYGYTF. For the CDR3, the DNA is TGTGCCAGCAGCCATTATGGACAGGGGCGACCAAACTATGGCTACACCTTC.

This chain links TRBV13 with TRBJ2-1; TRBD1 matches at 9 bases. Germline trimming cut 5 bases from V and 4 bases from J; bases unmatched to any gene: 6. Germline CDR1 PRHDT, CDR2 FYEKMQ (reference sequence). This CDR3 spans 15 amino acids. CDR3 loop: CASSITGTGYNEQFF. As DNA, the CDR3 is TGTGCCAGCAGCATAACCGGGACAGGGTACAATGAGCAGTTCTTC.

This chain uses TRBV29-1 with TRBJ1-1; D unclear. Trimming pared 7 bases from V and 1 base from J, leaving 7 bases between. CDR1 and CDR2 from the germline V gene are SQVTM and ANQGSEA. This CDR3 is built from 11 residues. The CDR3 is CSATANTEAFF. The CDR3 DNA sequence: TGCAGCGCAACAGCGAACACTGAAGCTTTCTTT.

This chain joins TRBV7-8 and TRBJ2-7; the D is unclear. This CDR3 spans 15 amino acids. Germline V CDR1 and CDR2: SGHVS, FQNEAQ. The V end lost 3 bases, the J end lost 3 bases, and 15 bases lay between the germline ends. The CDR3 spells CASSFGSSRSYEQYF. In DNA, the CDR3 is TGTGCCAGCAGCTTTGGTAGCTCTAGGAGCTACGAGCAGTACTTC.

The V call is TRBV11-3, the J call TRBJ2-1; tentative D call: TRBD1 (6 bases). CDR1 is SGHNT, CDR2 YENEEA, per germline. The CDR3 is 17 residues long. Trimming shortened V by 5 bases and J by 0 bases, and 17 bases separated the two germline ends. CDR3 nucleotides: TGTGCCAGCAGCCCCGGGACGGGACATAGCTCCTACAATGAGCAGTTCTTC. The encoded protein is CASSPGTGHSSYNEQFF.

The chain employs TRBV24-1 and TRBJ2-3, with 7 bases matching TRBD2. The ends lost 5 bases at V and 3 bases at J; junction bases unmatched: 7. CDR1 KGHDR and CDR2 SFDVKD come from the germline V gene. CDR3 size: 15 residues. The CDR3 loop reads CATSGEGLRTDTQYF. In nucleotides, the CDR3 is TGTGCCACCAGTGGGGAGGGGCTGAGAACAGATACGCAGTATTTT.

The J gene is TRBJ1-2, the V gene TRBV6-5, with TRBD1 identical over 9 bases. The CDR3 loop spans 15 amino acids. Germline CDR1 is MNHEY and CDR2 is SVGAGI. The junction had 4 bases not matched to a gene; V was cut back by 2 bases and J by 3 bases. CDR3: CASSYGQGNDYGYTF. In nucleotides, the CDR3 is TGTGCCAGCAGTTACGGACAGGGGAACGACTATGGCTACACCTTC.

V and J are TRBV10-3 and TRBJ2-7; 10 bases map to TRBD1. There are 14 residues in the CDR3. The V and J ends lost 6 bases and 4 bases, in that order; junction bases with no gene match: 6. Germline V gene lookup returns CDR1 ENHRY and CDR2 SYGVKD. CDR3 bases: TGTGCCATCAGACCGGGACAGGGGAGTTACGAGCAGTACTTC. It encodes CAIRPGQGSYEQYF.

The chain links TRBV20-1 to TRBJ2-7, with a tentative D call TRBD1 (5 bases). This CDR3 comprises 13 residues. Germline CDR1 and CDR2: DFQATT and SNEGSKA (reference sequence). Trimming took off 6 bases at V and 0 bases at J, with 12 bases between the two ends. CDR3 residues: CSASRGFSYEQYF. The CDR3 DNA follows: TGCAGTGCAAGTAGGGGATTCTCCTACGAGCAGTACTTC.